This passage covers 24 T cell receptor beta chains from one sample sequenced in a study of T cell repertoires in cytomegalovirus infection. TCRdb re-analysed the reads in MiXCR, keeping a single row per CDR3 protein. The repertoire consists of 250,000 to 400,000 distinct CDR3 sequences, with roughly 25% occurring once and the leading ten covering 10% to 15%. These receptors are not linked to any known antigen. The sample in question was cultured PBMCs, obtained from culture after CMV antigen stimulation. The receptors originated from a human donor in good health (CMV status not recorded). Some clones in this sample may be carry-over from other donors' samples.

The chain links TRBV6-6 to TRBJ1-5; D gene uncertain. Between the trimmed V and J ends, which lost 0 bases and 3 bases, there was a span of 3 bases. Germline values: CDR1 MNHNY, CDR2 SVGAGI (reference sequence). The CDR3 extends over 13 amino acids. The CDR3 bases are TGTGCCAGCAGTTACTCTATCAATCAGCCCCAGCATTTT. It specifies CASSYSINQPQHF.

The table lists this clonotype with a few counts. The chain's CDR3 is CASSSDRGLKFARSYNSPLHF. CDR3 DNA: TGTGCCAGCAGTTCCGACAGGGGGCTCAAGTTTGCACGATCGTATAATTCACCCCTCCACTTT. The J gene is TRBJ1-6, the V gene TRBV12-3 or TRBV12-4; 10 bases line up with TRBD1. Germline trimming cut 4 bases from V and 4 bases from J; bases unmatched to any gene: 19. This CDR3 spans 21 amino acids.

This chain connects TRBV19 to TRBJ2-5; the D is unclear. CDR3 length: 14 amino acids. V gave up 3 bases and J gave up 5 bases, with 13 bases separating them. Germline lookup yields CDR1 LNHDA and CDR2 SQIVND (reference sequence). CDR3 nucleotides: TGTGCCAGTAGTATCCAGTATCACGGGGAGACCCAGTACTTC. Protein: CASSIQYHGETQYF.

This clonotype turned up a few times. The chain recombines TRBV7-8 with TRBJ2-5, with 13 bases that match TRBD2. This CDR3 comprises 15 residues. The V segment lost 8 bases and the J segment 3 bases; nucleotides outside the gene matches: 6. Looked up from germline, CDR1 is SGHVS and CDR2 is FQNEAQ. CDR3 bases: TGTGCCAGCGCCGGACTAGCGGGAGAGGAAGAGACCCAGTACTTC. Translated, it gives CASAGLAGEEETQYF.

This clonotype came up a few times. The chain combines TRBV27 with TRBJ2-3; TRBD1 aligns across 9 bases. The CDR3 totals 14 residues. Germline CDR1 is MNHEY and CDR2 is SMNVEV (reference sequence). The V segment lost 5 bases and the J segment 3 bases; nucleotides outside the gene matches: 3. CDR3 in DNA: TGTGCCAGCAGTATCGGGACAGGGACAGATACGCAGTATTTT. It translates to CASSIGTGTDTQYF.

This clonotype has ten or more counts. CDR3 DNA: TGTGCCAGCAGCCCGGGGGGGGCGGGCGGAGATACGCAGTATTTT. Protein sequence: CASSPGGAGGDTQYF. The chain recombines TRBV7-2 with TRBJ2-3; 8 positions match TRBD2. The CDR3 has 15 amino acids. V shed 5 bases and J 5 bases; nucleotides not matched to a gene: 9. CDR1 and CDR2 from the germline V gene are SGHTA and FQGNSA.

This chain joins TRBV29-1 and TRBJ1-5; D gene unclear. The V gene lost 4 bases and the J gene lost 1 base, with 8 bases spanning the gap. The CDR3 consists of 13 residues. Germline CDR1 is SQVTM and CDR2 is ANQGSEA. The CDR3 DNA follows: TGCAGCGTTGTTTGGGGAAGCAATCAGCCCCAGCATTTT. This sequence encodes CSVVWGSNQPQHF.

This clonotype showed up many times. V usage is TRBV7-3 and J usage is TRBJ2-7; 8 bases are a match to TRBD1. CDR3 size: 13 residues. Per the germline V gene, CDR1 is SGHTA and CDR2 is FQGTGA. The V gene end was trimmed by 5 bases and the J gene end by 3 bases; junction bases not matched to a gene: 3. For the CDR3, the DNA is TGTGCCAGCAGCCAAGACAGGGGCTACGAGCAGTACTTC. It codes for CASSQDRGYEQYF.

This clonotype has more than one count but fewer than ten. The chain combines TRBV27 with TRBJ2-1, with 10 bases lining up with TRBD1. Germline V gene sequence: CDR1 MNHEY, CDR2 SMNVEV (reference sequence). Trimming removed 4 bases from V and 6 bases from J; junction bases left unmatched: 9. This CDR3 is built from 16 residues. As DNA, the CDR3 is TGTGCCAGCAGTTCCACCGGGACAGGGGTATCCAATGAGCAGTTCTTC. This sequence encodes CASSSTGTGVSNEQFF.

This clonotype was found a few times. The genes are TRBV7-2 and TRBJ2-5; 9 nucleotides agree with TRBD1. V shed 4 bases and J 5 bases; nucleotides not matched to a gene: 5. The CDR3 length is 14 residues. Germline lookup yields CDR1 SGHTA and CDR2 FQGNSA. CDR3 amino acids: CASSWGQGGETQYF. In DNA, the CDR3 is TGTGCCAGCAGCTGGGGACAGGGTGGGGAGACCCAGTACTTC. The full variable domain, its missing parts supplied by reference TRBV7-2 and TRBJ2-5, is GAGVSQSPSNKVTEKGKDVELRCDPISGHTALYWYRQSLGQGLEFLIYFQGNSAPDKSGLPSDRFSAERTGGSVSTLTIQRTQQEDSAVYLCASSWGQGGETQYFGPGTRLLVL.

V usage is TRBV7-6 and J usage is TRBJ2-7; 7 nucleotides match TRBD1. The CDR3 has 14 amino acids. J was trimmed by 4 bases and V by 4 bases; bases with no gene match: 7. The germline gives CDR1 SGHVS, CDR2 FNYEAQ. This CDR3 reads CASSYTGESYEQYV. For the CDR3, the DNA is TGTGCCAGCAGCTATACAGGGGAATCATACGAGCAGTACGTC.

This chain uses TRBV6-6 with TRBJ1-1; the match to TRBD1 covers 7 bases. The CDR3 loop spans 14 amino acids. With V trimmed by 7 bases and J by 7 bases, 12 bases remained unmatched. Germline V gene data show CDR1 as MNHNY and CDR2 as SVGAGI (reference sequence). For the CDR3, the DNA is TGTGCCAGCATCCTCCTTCAGGGGGGGGGTGAAGCTTTCTTT. This translates into CASILLQGGGEAFF.

The chain links TRBV12-3 or TRBV12-4 to TRBJ2-3, with D possibly TRBD2 on 6 matching bases. The CDR3 contains 13 residues. V was pared by 3 bases and J by 8 bases, with 12 bases between. The CDR3 loop reads CASSFRAEGTQYF. For the CDR3, the DNA is TGTGCCAGCAGTTTTAGGGCGGAGGGTACGCAGTATTTT.

This clonotype was recorded a few times. J is TRBJ2-4 and V is TRBV20-1; 12 nucleotides align to TRBD2. V was pared by 2 bases and J by 6 bases, with 5 bases of the junction left unmatched. This CDR3 spans 15 amino acids. The V gene's germline CDR1 is DFQATT and CDR2 SNEGSKA (reference sequence). The CDR3: CSARLTSGRINIQYF. CDR3 coding DNA: TGCAGTGCTAGACTGACTAGCGGGAGAATAAACATTCAGTACTTC.

This clonotype was counted a few times. V is TRBV4-3 and J is TRBJ2-5; possible D gene TRBD2, 5 bases. This CDR3 has 15 residues. Between the trimmed V and J ends, which lost 2 bases and 2 bases, there was a span of 12 bases. Germline CDR1 is LGHNA and CDR2 is YSLEER. The CDR3 loop is CASSQSSSGQETQYF. The CDR3 DNA reads as TGCGCCAGCAGCCAAAGTTCCAGCGGTCAAGAGACCCAGTACTTC.

The gene calls are TRBV7-2 and TRBJ1-1; D is ambiguous. The CDR3 loop spans 15 amino acids. Germline values: CDR1 SGHTA, CDR2 FQGNSA. Trimming cost V 0 bases and J 1 base, with 9 bases left between them. The CDR3 DNA sequence: TGTGCCAGCAGCTTAGCCGGAGGACGGAACACTGAAGCTTTCTTT. Protein: CASSLAGGRNTEAFF.

The chain employs TRBV4-2 and TRBJ1-2; D call uncertain. Per germline, CDR1 LGHNA and CDR2 YNFKEQ. The CDR3 is 15 amino acids. Trimming stripped 0 bases from V and 2 bases from J, with 10 bases between. The CDR3 DNA sequence: TGTGCCAGCAGCCAAGAACCTGGGATCAACTATGGCTACACCTTC. Amino acids: CASSQEPGINYGYTF.

With regard to this clonotype: With a much larger clone just one base away, this may be a read error. V is TRBV19 and J is TRBJ1-5; 9 bases map to TRBD1. There are 16 residues in the CDR3. Germline CDR1 and CDR2: LNHDA and SQIVND (reference sequence). DNA of the CDR3: TGTGCCAGTAGTATATGGTCGGGACAGGGTAATCCGCCCCAGCATTTT. Translation gives CASSIWSGQGNPPQHF.

The chain combines TRBV27 with TRBJ2-1; unclear D gene. V lost 3 bases and J lost 0, with 12 bases in between. The CDR3 is made up of 16 amino acids. The germline CDR1 and CDR2 sequences are MNHEY and SMNVEV (reference sequence). The CDR3 DNA reads TGTGCCAGCAGTTTGATCGCCCGCCGCTCCTACAATGAGCAGTTCTTC. The encoded protein is CASSLIARRSYNEQFF.

This clonotype was seen a few times. CDR3 nucleotide sequence: TGTGCCAGCAGCTCAGGGGTGGCAGATACGCAGTATTTT. Its translation: CASSSGVADTQYF. The rearrangement links TRBV5-4 to TRBJ2-3; TRBD1 might be the D (6 bases). This CDR3 is 13 amino acids long. V lost 3 bases and J 4 bases, leaving 9 bases between the germline ends. Germline V gene lookup returns CDR1 SGHNT and CDR2 YYREEE (reference sequence).

The CDR3 DNA follows: TGTGCCAGCAGTAAAAGTCAGGTTACTCAGCCCCAGCATTTT. Translation gives CASSKSQVTQPQHF. The chain joins TRBV12-3 or TRBV12-4 to TRBJ1-5; D is undetermined. The CDR3 spans 14 residues. V was cut by 5 bases and J by 6 bases, with 14 bases left in between.

The rearrangement links TRBV6-2 or TRBV6-3 to TRBJ2-7, with 10 positions matching TRBD2. Per the germline V gene, CDR1 is MNHEY and CDR2 is SVGEGT. Trimming took 0 bases from V and 6 from J; bases not matched to a gene: 11. The CDR3 sequence is 17 residues long. CDR3 sequence reads: CASSYSSSSGRSPEQYF. The CDR3 DNA is TGTGCCAGCAGTTACTCGAGCTCTAGCGGGAGATCTCCCGAGCAGTACTTC.

This clonotype has more than one count but fewer than ten. The chain uses TRBV7-2 and TRBJ2-7; no reliable D call. The germline gives CDR1 SGHTA, CDR2 FQGNSA. The CDR3 is made up of 13 amino acids. V shed 0 bases and J shed 0 bases, with 3 bases lying between them. CDR3 region: CASSLAHSYEQYF. As DNA, the CDR3 is TGTGCCAGCAGCTTAGCCCACTCCTACGAGCAGTACTTC.

This clonotype came up many times. The V and J genes are TRBV7-2 and TRBJ1-5, with D tentatively TRBD1 (5 bases). CDR1 is SGHTA and CDR2 is FQGNSA in the germline V gene. The CDR3 spans 15 residues. Trimming took 5 bases from V and 7 from J, leaving 18 bases between them. CDR3 amino acids: CASSPELGAGQPQHF. For the CDR3, the DNA is TGTGCCAGCAGCCCTGAGTTAGGGGCAGGACAGCCCCAGCATTTT.